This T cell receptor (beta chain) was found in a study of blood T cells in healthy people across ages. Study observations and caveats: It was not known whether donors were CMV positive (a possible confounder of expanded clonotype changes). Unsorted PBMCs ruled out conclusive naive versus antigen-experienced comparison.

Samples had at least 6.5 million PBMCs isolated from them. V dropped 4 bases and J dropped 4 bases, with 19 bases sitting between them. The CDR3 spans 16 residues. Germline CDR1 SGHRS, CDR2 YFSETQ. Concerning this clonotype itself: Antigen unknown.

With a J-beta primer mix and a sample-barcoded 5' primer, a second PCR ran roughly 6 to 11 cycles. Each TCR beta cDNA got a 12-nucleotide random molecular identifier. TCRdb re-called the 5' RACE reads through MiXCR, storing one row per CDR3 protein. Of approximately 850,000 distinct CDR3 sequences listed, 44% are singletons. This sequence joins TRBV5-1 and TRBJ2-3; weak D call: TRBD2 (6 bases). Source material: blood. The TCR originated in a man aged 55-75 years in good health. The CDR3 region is CASSRWRGENPDTQYF. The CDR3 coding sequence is TGCGCCAGCAGCCGTTGGAGGGGTGAAAACCCAGATACGCAGTATTTT. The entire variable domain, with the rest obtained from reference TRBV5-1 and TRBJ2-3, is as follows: KAGVTQTPRYLIKTRGQQVTLSCSPISGHRSVSWYQQTPGQGLQFLFEYFSETQRNKGNFPGRFSGRQFSNSRSEMNVSTLELGDSALYLCASSRWRGENPDTQYFGPGTRLTVL.